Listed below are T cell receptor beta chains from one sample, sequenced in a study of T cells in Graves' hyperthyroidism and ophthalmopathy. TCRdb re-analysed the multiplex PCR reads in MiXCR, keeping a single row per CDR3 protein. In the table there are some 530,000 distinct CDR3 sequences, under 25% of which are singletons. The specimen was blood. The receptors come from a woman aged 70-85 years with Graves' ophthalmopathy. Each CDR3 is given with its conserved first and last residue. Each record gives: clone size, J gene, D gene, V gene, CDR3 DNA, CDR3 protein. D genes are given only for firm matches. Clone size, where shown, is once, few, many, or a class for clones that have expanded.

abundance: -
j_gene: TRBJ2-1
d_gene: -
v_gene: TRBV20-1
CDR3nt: TGCAGTGCTAGTAGCGTTGGGGGCGGCTCCTACAATGAGCAGTTCTTC
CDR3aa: CSASSVGGGSYNEQFF

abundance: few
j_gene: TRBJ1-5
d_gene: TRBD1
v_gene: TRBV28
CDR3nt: TGTGCCAGCAGTTTATACGGGACAGGAAACCAGCCCCAGCATTTT
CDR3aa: CASSLYGTGNQPQHF

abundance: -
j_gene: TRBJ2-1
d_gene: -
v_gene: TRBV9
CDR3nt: TGTGCCGGCAGCGTGACAGTTTACAATGAGCAGTTCTTC
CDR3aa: CAGSVTVYNEQFF

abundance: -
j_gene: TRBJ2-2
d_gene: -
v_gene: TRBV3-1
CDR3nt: TGTGCCAGCAGCCCGGGGGTGGGACCAACCGGGGAGCTGTTTTTT
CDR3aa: CASSPGVGPTGELFF

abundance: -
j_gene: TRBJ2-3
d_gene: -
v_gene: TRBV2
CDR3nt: TGTGCCAGCAGTGGTACAGATAGGCAGTATTTT
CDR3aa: CASSGTDRQYF

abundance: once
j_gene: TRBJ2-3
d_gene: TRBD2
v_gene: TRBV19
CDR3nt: TGTGCCAGTAGTATCGCTAGCGGGAGTACGCAGTATTTT
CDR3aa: CASSIASGSTQYF

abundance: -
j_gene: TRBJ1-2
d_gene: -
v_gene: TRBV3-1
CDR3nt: TGTGCCAGCAGCCAAGTCCCGGAAAATGGCTACACCTTC
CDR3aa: CASSQVPENGYTF

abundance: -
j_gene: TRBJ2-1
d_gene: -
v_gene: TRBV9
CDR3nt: TGTGCCAGCAGCGTAGACTCAACGCCCTACAATGAGCAGTTCTTC
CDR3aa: CASSVDSTPYNEQFF

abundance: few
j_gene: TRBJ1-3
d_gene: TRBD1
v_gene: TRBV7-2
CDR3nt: TGTGCCAGCAGCCGACAGGGTCCTGGAAACACCATATATTTT
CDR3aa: CASSRQGPGNTIYF

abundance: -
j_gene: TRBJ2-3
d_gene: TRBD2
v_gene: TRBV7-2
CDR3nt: TGTGCCAGCAGCACAAGACTAGCGGGATTCACAGATACGCAGTATTTT
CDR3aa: CASSTRLAGFTDTQYF